The 21 T cell receptor beta chains listed next were all sequenced from one sample in a study of Graves' ophthalmopathy and Graves' hyperthyroidism (dated by TCRdb to the late 2010s). Sequencing was performed on an Illumina HiSeq 2000. For repertoire sequencing, the TCR beta CDR3 regions were amplified from RNA transcripts. The first round of RT-PCR was done with HTBI primers and the Qiagen OneStep RT-PCR kit, and was followed by a second round of multiplex PCR, then size selection and purification. TCRdb ran its own pipeline on the public reads, namely fastp trimming at Q25 and MiXCR clone calling, and kept in-frame beta chains. Each entry is one CDR3 protein sequence, shown with its most common DNA and genes. The sample contains roughly 1.1 million distinct CDR3 sequences, about 38% of them found a single time. The ten largest clones represent roughly 11% of the sample. The material sequenced was peripheral blood or thyroid tissue (not recorded which). The receptors stem from an adult man with Graves' hyperthyroidism.

This clonotype was counted at least ten times. The chain carries TRBV20-1 and TRBJ2-7; D may correspond to TRBD1 or TRBD2 (5 bases each). CDR3 length: 14 amino acids. V was clipped by 5 bases and J by 3 bases, with 17 bases between them. The germline CDR1 and CDR2 sequences are DFQATT and SNEGSKA (reference sequence). CDR3 amino acids: CSAYLAIQGYEQYF. The DNA for the CDR3 is TGCAGTGCTTACCTAGCAATTCAGGGCTACGAGCAGTACTTC.

About this clonotype itself: This may be a read error, as it is one base from a much larger clone. Since the CDR3 does not end with the conserved phenylalanine or tryptophan, this likely comes from a read error. The V gene is TRBV5-1, the J gene TRBJ1-2; D is unclear. V was pared by 6 bases and J by 6 bases, with 12 bases between. The CDR3 is 12 residues long. Germline V gene sequence: CDR1 SGHRS, CDR2 YFSETQ. The CDR3 loop reads CASMGIGDGYTL. The CDR3 DNA reads as TGCGCCAGCATGGGGATCGGGGATGGCTACACCCTC.

This clonotype came up a few times. The rearrangement uses TRBV10-3 and TRBJ2-2; TRBD2 matches 9 bases. J was trimmed by 6 bases and V by 3 bases; bases with no gene match: 8. CDR3 length: 16 residues. Germline-derived CDR1 and CDR2 are ENHRY and SYGVKD. DNA for the CDR3: TGTGCCATCAGTGAATGGGGTAGCGGGAGTGCCGGGGAGCTGTTTTTT. Residues: CAISEWGSGSAGELFF.

The table lists this clonotype with a few counts. The V gene is TRBV4-3, the J gene TRBJ1-6; D is ambiguous. Germline V CDR1 and CDR2: LGHNA, YSLEER. Deletions cut 3 bases from V and 7 bases from J, with 13 bases between. The CDR3 runs to 15 residues. CDR3 amino acids: CASSHVRGGNSPLHF. CDR3 bases: TGCGCCAGCAGCCACGTACGGGGTGGAAATTCACCCCTCCACTTT.

The CDR3 DNA is TGTGCCAGCAGTCAAACGGGGGGCAACACTGGTTGGAACACTGAAGCTTTCTTT. Protein product: CASSQTGGNTGWNTEAFF. The genes are TRBV12-3 or TRBV12-4 and TRBJ1-1, with D maybe TRBD1 (6 bases). This CDR3 is 18 amino acids long. V lost 5 bases and J 1 base, leaving 23 bases between the germline ends.

This sequence joins TRBV2 and TRBJ2-2; D perhaps matches TRBD1 (6 bases). CDR1 is SNHLY, CDR2 FYNNEI, per germline. This CDR3 is 15 amino acids long. The V end was cut by 2 bases, the J end by 0 bases, with 7 bases between. CDR3 in DNA: TGTGCCAGCAGTGAACGACAGGCGAACACCGGGGAGCTGTTTTTT. The encoded protein is CASSERQANTGELFF.

The chain employs TRBV10-3 and TRBJ2-7; 8 positions agree with TRBD1. Germline V gives CDR1 ENHRY, CDR2 SYGVKD. V shed 10 bases and J 1 base; nucleotides not matched to a gene: 6. CDR3 size: 13 residues. In nucleotides, the CDR3 is TGTGCCAGCGCGGGACAGGATTCCTACGAGCAGTACTTC. Translated: CASAGQDSYEQYF.

The chain couples TRBV29-1 to TRBJ2-5, with 15 nucleotides matching TRBD2. The CDR3 is 14 amino acids. In germline, CDR1 is SQVTM, CDR2 ANQGSEA. Here the CDR3 reads CTTSGTSGGETQYF. The DNA for the CDR3 is TGCACCACTTCGGGGACTAGCGGGGGGGAGACCCAGTACTTC.

This clonotype was observed many times. The chain is built from TRBV20-1 and TRBJ1-2; D might be TRBD1 (5 bases). Trimming shortened V by 4 bases and J by 4 bases, and 22 bases separated the two germline ends. The CDR3 contains 16 residues. Germline CDR1 is DFQATT and CDR2 is SNEGSKA (reference sequence). The CDR3 spells CSAIPGLRGPPYGYTF. The CDR3 bases are TGCAGTGCTATCCCAGGGTTACGCGGTCCGCCCTATGGCTACACCTTC.

This clonotype was counted at least ten times. The V gene is TRBV10-2, the J gene TRBJ2-7; TRBD1 might be the D (6 bases). This CDR3 is built from 16 residues. The ends were cut back, 2 bases at V and 1 base at J, with 15 bases in the middle. Per the germline V gene, CDR1 is WSHSY and CDR2 is SAAADI. The CDR3 DNA follows: TGCGCCAGCAGTGAGGCTGGGGGCAGCCCATCCTACGAGCAGTACTTC. Encoded protein: CASSEAGGSPSYEQYF.

The CDR3 region is CSVDLRDRGYGYTF. CDR3 bases: TGCAGCGTTGATCTGCGGGACAGGGGCTATGGCTACACCTTC. J is TRBJ1-2 and V is TRBV29-1; 10 bases map to TRBD1. Trimming at V came to 3 bases and at J to 4 bases, leaving 5 bases not matched to a gene. CDR1 is SQVTM and CDR2 is ANQGSEA in the germline V gene. The CDR3 is 14 residues long.

This clonotype has a count of ten or more. The chain combines TRBV7-9 with TRBJ2-2; 7 bases line up with TRBD1. The CDR3 spans 14 residues. Trimming took 8 bases from V and 7 from J; bases not matched to a gene: 10. Germline V gene lookup returns CDR1 SEHNR and CDR2 FQNEAQ (reference sequence). CDR3 nucleotide sequence: TGTGCCAGCGGTGACAGGGCTTCTGGCGGGGAGCTGTTTTTT. Its translation: CASGDRASGGELFF.

This clonotype was observed many times. The chain recombines TRBV2 with TRBJ2-7; 8 nucleotides agree with TRBD2. Germline CDR1 and CDR2: SNHLY and FYNNEI. V shed 6 bases and J 4 bases; nucleotides not matched to a gene: 8. The CDR3 sequence is 14 residues long. The CDR3: CASRAGVRSYEQYF. CDR3 sequence (DNA): TGTGCCAGCAGAGCGGGAGTGCGTTCGTACGAGCAGTACTTC. Full variable domain (missing parts from reference TRBV2 and TRBJ2-7): EPEVTQTPSHQVTQMGQEVILRCVPISNHLYFYWYRQILGQKVEFLVSFYNNEISEKSEIFDDQFSVERPDGSNFTLKIRSTKLEDSAMYFCASRAGVRSYEQYFGPGTRLTVT.

A remark on this clonotype: The junction and the germline gene differ at one end; a read error may be behind it. The chain recombines TRBV5-1 with TRBJ2-5, with D perhaps matching TRBD1 or TRBD2 (7 bases each). The CDR3 spans 14 residues. The germline CDR1 and CDR2 sequences are SGHRS and YFSETQ. The CDR3 region is CASSGTSGGETQYF. The CDR3 DNA follows: TGTGCCAGCAGCGGGACATCAGGGGGAGAGACCCAGTACTTC.

The chain carries TRBV10-3 and TRBJ1-2; D not certain. The CDR3 contains 12 residues. The germline gives CDR1 ENHRY, CDR2 SYGVKD. V was pared by 0 bases and J by 9 bases, with 8 bases between. The DNA for the CDR3 is TGTGCCATCAGTGAGTCGGGCAGAAGCTACACCTTC. The encoded protein is CAISESGRSYTF.

This clonotype came up many times. The chain employs TRBV29-1 and TRBJ1-2, with 7 bases identical to TRBD1. The CDR3 consists of 13 residues. The V gene's germline CDR1 is SQVTM and CDR2 ANQGSEA. The V gene end was trimmed by 3 bases and the J gene end by 4 bases; junction bases not matched to a gene: 5. Here the CDR3 reads CSVDVRDSYGYTF. Here the CDR3 DNA reads TGCAGCGTTGACGTCAGGGACAGCTATGGCTACACCTTC.

This rearrangement joins TRBV28 to TRBJ1-2, with D unclear. V was clipped by 4 bases and J by 13 bases, with 13 bases between them. Per germline, CDR1 MDHEN and CDR2 SYDVKM. The CDR3 consists of 11 residues. The CDR3 loop is CASSYWEAPTF. The DNA of the CDR3 is TGTGCCAGCAGTTATTGGGAAGCACCCACCTTC.

Only one count was recorded for this clonotype. The chain joins TRBV29-1 to TRBJ2-7, with D perhaps TRBD1 or TRBD2 (5 bases each). Germline CDR1 SQVTM, CDR2 ANQGSEA. V was cut by 7 bases and J by 6 bases, with 16 bases left in between. The CDR3 extends over 12 amino acids. The CDR3 coding sequence is TGCAGCGGGGGGACCGGGCACCTCGAGCAGTACTTC. It specifies CSGGTGHLEQYF.

The table lists this clonotype with many counts. V usage is TRBV10-3 and J usage is TRBJ2-7, with D possibly matching TRBD2 (6 bases). The ends were cut back, 7 bases at V and 2 bases at J, with 12 bases in the middle. Germline-derived CDR1 and CDR2 are ENHRY and SYGVKD. This CDR3 has 13 amino acids. The CDR3 loop reads CAITGTGTYEQYF. The CDR3 nucleotides are TGTGCCATCACCGGGACTGGGACCTACGAGCAGTACTTC.

This clonotype was seen a handful of times. The chain has TRBV6-2 or TRBV6-3 and TRBJ1-1, with D hard to call. CDR3 length: 11 amino acids. Germline V gene lookup returns CDR1 MNHEY and CDR2 SVGEGT. V was pared by 1 base and J by 11 bases, with 8 bases between. CDR3 nucleotides: TGTGCCAGCAGTTACTGGGAAACCGCTTTCTTT. This codes for CASSYWETAFF.

This clonotype was detected ten times or more. The chain uses TRBV19 and TRBJ1-2; 7 bases fit TRBD1. V was clipped by 11 bases and J by 8 bases; unmatched bases: 11. Germline lookup yields CDR1 LNHDA and CDR2 SQIVND (reference sequence). The CDR3 spans 12 residues. CDR3 region: CAGRTGKRGYTF. Written as DNA, the CDR3 is TGTGCCGGAAGGACAGGAAAAAGGGGCTACACCTTC.